This section outlines one T cell receptor beta chain sequence together with its context. No antigen is known for it. No conserved phenylalanine or tryptophan is present at the end of the CDR3, so a read error is the likely explanation. The data belong to a study of identical twins. Study findings and constraints: Donors were not followed over many years; analysis was cross-sectional. Models came in too low on out-of-frame TCR alpha sharing in monozygotic twins. Beta out-of-frame sequences showed weaker excess twin sharing. Insertion counts were lower in abundant cord blood beta clonotypes, a trend that memory repertoires did not show.

Trimming took off 2 bases at V and 0 bases at J, with 4 bases between the two ends. Germline V gene lookup returns CDR1 SEHNR and CDR2 FQNEAQ (reference sequence). This CDR3 is 13 amino acids long. TCRdb recomputed calls from the 5' RACE reads with MiXCR, one row per CDR3 protein. The sample yields around 1.7 million distinct CDR3 sequences, around 29% seen once. V and J are TRBV7-9 and TRBJ1-1; D gene unclear. This clonotype originated in a newborn girl in good health. Sequenced: cord blood. The CDR3 loop is CASSLTVNTEAFI. Here the CDR3 DNA reads TGTGCCAGCAGCTTAACAGTGAACACTGAAGCTTTCATT.